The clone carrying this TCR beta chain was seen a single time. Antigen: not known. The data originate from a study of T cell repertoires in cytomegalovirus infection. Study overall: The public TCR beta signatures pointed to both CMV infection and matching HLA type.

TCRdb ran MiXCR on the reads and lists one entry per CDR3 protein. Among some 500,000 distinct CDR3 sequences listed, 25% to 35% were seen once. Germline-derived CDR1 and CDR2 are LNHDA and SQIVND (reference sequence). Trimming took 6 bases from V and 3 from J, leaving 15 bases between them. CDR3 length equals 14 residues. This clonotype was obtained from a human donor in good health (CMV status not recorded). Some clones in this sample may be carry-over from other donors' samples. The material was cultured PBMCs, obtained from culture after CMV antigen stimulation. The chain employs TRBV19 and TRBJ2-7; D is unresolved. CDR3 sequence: CASRGKGLSYEQYF. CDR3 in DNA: TGTGCCAGTAGAGGGAAAGGGTTGAGCTACGAGCAGTACTTC. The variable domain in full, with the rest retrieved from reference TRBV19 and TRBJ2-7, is DGGITQSPKYLFRKEGQNVTLSCEQNLNHDAMYWYRQDPGQGLRLIYYSQIVNDFQKGDIAEGYSVSREKKESFPLTVTSAQKNPTAFYLCASRGKGLSYEQYFGPGTRLTVT.